This T cell receptor beta chain was sequenced for a study of T cell changes during pregnancy in multiple sclerosis. Clones were read by immunoSEQ multiplex PCR, and TCRdb kept only the in-frame ones, dropping some. This table holds 50,000 to 60,000 clones, 92% found once. Germline trimming cut 0 bases from V and 4 bases from J; bases unmatched to any gene: 8. The CDR3 runs to 16 residues. The germline V gene encodes CDR1 SGDLS and CDR2 YYNGEE. The sequence came from a female donor in good health, enrolled as a control in a pregnancy study. The chain couples TRBV9 to TRBJ1-1; 8 nucleotides agree with TRBD1. This specimen was CD4+ T cells from peripheral blood mononuclear cells, taken after pregnancy. CDR3 bases: TGTGCCAGCAGCGTAGACCCAGGGGGCGCCTCCACTGAAGCTTTCTTT. It codes for CASSVDPGGASTEAFF.